This is a list of T cell receptor beta chains from one sample in a study of cytomegalovirus exposure and HLA in healthy donors. TCRdb's table, derived via immunoSEQ multiplex PCR, lists solely in-frame clones and lacks some. The table includes roughly 150,000 clones, around 73% detected once. The specimen sequenced was PBMCs. The receptors come from a male donor in good health and CMV-seronegative. CDR3s include the opening cysteine and the closing phenylalanine or tryptophan. The order of the fields is D gene, clone size, V gene, J gene, CDR3 protein, CDR3 DNA. D genes are given only for firm matches. Size tells how often a clone was seen (once, few, many) or the class of an expanded clone, and some rows leave it out.

.,few,TRBV7-2,TRBJ2-3,CASSLAGLPQDTQYF,TGTGCCAGCAGCCTGGCCGGACTCCCCCAGGATACGCAGTATTTT
.,.,TRBV6-4,TRBJ1-1,CASRKEAYTEAFF,TGTGCCAGCAGGAAGGAGGCATATACTGAAGCTTTCTTT
TRBD1,.,TRBV6-5,TRBJ1-2,CASSYHGQAYTF,TGTGCCAGCAGTTACCATGGACAGGCCTACACCTTC
TRBD1,.,TRBV5-6,TRBJ2-7,CASSSGQGLHF,TGTGCCAGCAGCTCCGGACAGGGCCTTCACTTC
.,.,TRBV7-8,TRBJ1-3,CASSLQVSSGNTIYF,TGTGCCAGCAGCCTACAGGTTTCCTCTGGAAACACCATATATTTT
TRBD2,.,TRBV7-9,TRBJ2-1,CASSLVAGGPGEQFF,TGTGCCAGCAGCTTAGTAGCGGGAGGGCCGGGGGAGCAGTTCTTC
.,.,TRBV11-2,TRBJ1-1,CASSTTGPRNTEAFF,TGTGCCAGCAGCACGACAGGTCCCAGGAACACTGAAGCTTTCTTT
TRBD2,.,TRBV12-5,TRBJ2-7,CASGGRGSKQRAYEQYF,TGTGCTAGTGGGGGGAGGGGATCAAAGCAAAGGGCCTACGAGCAGTACTTC
.,few,TRBV28,TRBJ1-4,CASSLLNEKLFF,TGTGCCAGCAGTTTACTTAATGAAAAACTGTTTTTT
.,.,TRBV30,TRBJ1-1,CAWSKTGVPEAFF,TGTGCCTGGAGTAAGACCGGAGTCCCTGAAGCTTTCTTT
.,once,TRBV7-8,TRBJ1-5,CASSLVSQGSVFGQPQHF,TGTGCCAGCAGCTTAGTAAGTCAGGGCTCGGTGTTTGGTCAGCCCCAGCATTTT
.,.,TRBV2,TRBJ1-5,CASSPDNSNQPQHF,TGTGCCAGCAGTCCGGACAATAGCAATCAGCCCCAGCATTTT
.,.,TRBV7-2,TRBJ1-5,CASSLIGPSNQPQHF,TGTGCCAGCAGCCTAATTGGGCCGAGCAATCAGCCCCAGCATTTT
.,.,TRBV5-1,TRBJ1-1,CASSLENGRDTEAFF,TGCGCCAGCAGCTTGGAAAACGGGAGAGACACTGAAGCTTTCTTT
TRBD2,.,TRBV11-3,TRBJ2-3,CASSSGLAGDVDTQYF,TGTGCCAGCAGCTCAGGACTAGCGGGAGATGTGGATACGCAGTATTTT
TRBD1,.,TRBV6-5,TRBJ1-2,CASSAGQGAYGYTF,TGTGCCAGCAGTGCGGGACAGGGGGCTTATGGCTACACCTTC
TRBD1,once,TRBV18,TRBJ1-3,CASSPQGTANTIYF,TGTGCCAGCTCACCTCAGGGGACAGCCAACACCATATATTTT
TRBD1,.,TRBV9,TRBJ1-4,CASSAPDRVSEKLFF,TGTGCCAGCAGCGCCCCGGACAGGGTCAGCGAAAAACTGTTTTTT
.,.,TRBV5-1,TRBJ1-1,CASSLGGGGEAFF,TGCGCCAGCAGCTTGGGTGGTGGAGGTGAAGCTTTCTTT
.,once,TRBV30,TRBJ2-7,CAWSGTVQMREQYF,TGTGCCTGGAGTGGGACTGTCCAGATGAGGGAGCAGTACTTC
TRBD1,once,TRBV25-1,TRBJ2-5,CASRGPGTGQETQYF,TGTGCCAGCAGGGGCCCCGGGACAGGCCAAGAGACCCAGTACTTC
TRBD2,.,TRBV28,TRBJ2-3,CASSLGLADTQYF,TGTGCCAGCAGCCTGGGACTAGCGGATACGCAGTATTTT
TRBD2,.,TRBV5-1,TRBJ2-1,CASSLRVAGDNEQFF,TGCGCCAGCAGCTTGAGGGTAGCGGGAGACAATGAGCAGTTCTTC
TRBD2,.,TRBV5-4,TRBJ2-7,CASSVPGGRDGYEQYF,TGTGCCAGCAGCGTACCGGGCGGGAGGGATGGCTACGAGCAGTACTTC